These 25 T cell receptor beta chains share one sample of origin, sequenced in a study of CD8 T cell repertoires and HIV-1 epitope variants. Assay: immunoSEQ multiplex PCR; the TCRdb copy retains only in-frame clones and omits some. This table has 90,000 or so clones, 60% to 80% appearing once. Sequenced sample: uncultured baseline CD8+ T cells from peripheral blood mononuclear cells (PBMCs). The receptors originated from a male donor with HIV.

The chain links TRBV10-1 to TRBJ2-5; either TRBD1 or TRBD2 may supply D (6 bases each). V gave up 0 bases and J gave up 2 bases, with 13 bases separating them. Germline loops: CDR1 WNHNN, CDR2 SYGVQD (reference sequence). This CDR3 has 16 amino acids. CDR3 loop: CASSESGGRSQETQYF. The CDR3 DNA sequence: TGCGCCAGCAGTGAGTCCGGGGGCCGAAGTCAAGAGACCCAGTACTTC.

CDR3 DNA: TGTGCCTGGACGCGTCCCGGACAGGGAAGTGAAAAACTGTTTTTT. Translated: CAWTRPGQGSEKLFF. The rearrangement links TRBV30 to TRBJ1-4; 8 nucleotides agree with TRBD1. This CDR3 region has 15 residues. V lost 4 bases, J lost 7 bases, and 11 bases stayed unmatched. CDR1 GTSNPN and CDR2 SVGIG come from the germline V gene (reference sequence).

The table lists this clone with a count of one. The CDR3: CASSQEGQGASHAGELFF. Written as DNA, the CDR3 is TGTGCCAGCAGCCAAGAAGGCCAGGGGGCTAGTCACGCCGGGGAGCTGTTTTTT. This rearrangement joins TRBV14 to TRBJ2-2, with 8 bases identical to TRBD1. Germline assignment: CDR1 SGHDN and CDR2 FVKESK. There are 18 residues in the CDR3. Germline trimming cut 0 bases from V and 6 bases from J; bases unmatched to any gene: 12.

CDR3 sequence (DNA): TGTGCCAGTAGTCAAAACACAGGGGCAAGTTCACCCCTCCACTTT. Its protein is CASSQNTGASSPLHF. The chain employs TRBV19 and TRBJ1-6; 7 nucleotides align to TRBD1. V was pared by 5 bases and J by 9 bases, with 10 bases of the junction left unmatched. This CDR3 is 15 amino acids long. Germline CDR1 LNHDA, CDR2 SQIVND (reference sequence). The variable domain in full, completed from reference TRBV19 and TRBJ1-6, reads DGGITQSPKYLFRKEGQNVTLSCEQNLNHDAMYWYRQDPGQGLRLIYYSQIVNDFQKGDIAEGYSVSREKKESFPLTVTSAQKNPTAFYLCASSQNTGASSPLHFGNGTRLTVT.

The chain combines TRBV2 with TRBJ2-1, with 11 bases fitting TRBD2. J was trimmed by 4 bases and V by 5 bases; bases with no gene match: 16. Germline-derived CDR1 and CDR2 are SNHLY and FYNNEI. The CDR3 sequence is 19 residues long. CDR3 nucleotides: TGTGCCAGCAGTAGACTAGCGGGGCGCCCCGACATGACTTACAATGAGCAGTTCTTC. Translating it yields CASSRLAGRPDMTYNEQFF.

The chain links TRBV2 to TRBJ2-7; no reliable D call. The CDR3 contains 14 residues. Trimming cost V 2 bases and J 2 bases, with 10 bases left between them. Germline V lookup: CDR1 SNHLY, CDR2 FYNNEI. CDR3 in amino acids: CASSESDLTYEQYF. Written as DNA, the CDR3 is TGTGCCAGCAGTGAATCCGACCTGACCTACGAGCAGTACTTC.

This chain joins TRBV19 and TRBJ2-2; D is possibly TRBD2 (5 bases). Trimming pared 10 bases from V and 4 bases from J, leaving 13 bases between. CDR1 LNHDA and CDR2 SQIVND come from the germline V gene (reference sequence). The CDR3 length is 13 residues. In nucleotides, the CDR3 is TGTGCCACCGGACTTGTTCTCACCGGGGAGCTGTTTTTT. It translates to CATGLVLTGELFF.

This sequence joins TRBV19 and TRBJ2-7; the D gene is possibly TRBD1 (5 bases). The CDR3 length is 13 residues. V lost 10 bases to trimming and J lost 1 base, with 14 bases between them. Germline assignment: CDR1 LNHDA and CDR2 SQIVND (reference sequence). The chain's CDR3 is CATRRAGSYEQYF. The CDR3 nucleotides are TGTGCCACCCGCCGGGCAGGGTCCTACGAGCAGTACTTC.

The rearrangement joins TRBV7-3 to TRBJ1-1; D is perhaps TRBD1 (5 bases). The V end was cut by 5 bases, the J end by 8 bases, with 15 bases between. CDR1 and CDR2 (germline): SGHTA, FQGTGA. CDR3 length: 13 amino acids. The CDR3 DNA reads TGTGCCAGCAGCGTTAACCGGGACGGAGAAGCTTTCTTT. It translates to CASSVNRDGEAFF.

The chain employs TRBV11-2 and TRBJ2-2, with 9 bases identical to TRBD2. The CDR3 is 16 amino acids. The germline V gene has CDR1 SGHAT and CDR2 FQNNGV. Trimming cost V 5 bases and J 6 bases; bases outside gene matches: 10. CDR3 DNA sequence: TGTGCCAGCAGCCGATCTCGGCTAGCGGGGCCCGGGGAGCTGTTTTTT. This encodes CASSRSRLAGPGELFF. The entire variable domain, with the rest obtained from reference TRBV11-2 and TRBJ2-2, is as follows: EAGVAQSPRYKIIEKRQSVAFWCNPISGHATLYWYQQILGQGPKLLIQFQNNGVVDDSQLPKDRFSAERLKGVDSTLKIQPAKLEDSAVYLCASSRSRLAGPGELFFGEGSRLTVL.

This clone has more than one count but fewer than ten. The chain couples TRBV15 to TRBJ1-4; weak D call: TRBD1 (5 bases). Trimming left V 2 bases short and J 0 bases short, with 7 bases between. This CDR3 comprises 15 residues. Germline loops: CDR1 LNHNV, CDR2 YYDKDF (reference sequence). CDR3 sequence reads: CATSRTGSTNEKLFF. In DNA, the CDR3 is TGTGCCACCAGCAGAACAGGATCAACTAATGAAAAACTGTTTTTT.

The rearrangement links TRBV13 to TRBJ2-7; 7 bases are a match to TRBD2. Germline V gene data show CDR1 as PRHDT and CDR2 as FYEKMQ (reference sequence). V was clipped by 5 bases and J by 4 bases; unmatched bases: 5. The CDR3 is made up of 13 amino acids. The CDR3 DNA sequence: TGTGCCAGCAGCACGGGGACTACATACGAGCAGTACTTC. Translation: CASSTGTTYEQYF.

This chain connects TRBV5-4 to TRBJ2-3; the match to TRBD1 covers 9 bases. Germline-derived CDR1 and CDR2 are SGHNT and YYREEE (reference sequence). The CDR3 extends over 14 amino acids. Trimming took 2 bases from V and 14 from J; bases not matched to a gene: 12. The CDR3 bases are TGTGCCAGCAGCTTAGGACAGGGGCAACTGGGACGGTATTTT. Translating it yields CASSLGQGQLGRYF.

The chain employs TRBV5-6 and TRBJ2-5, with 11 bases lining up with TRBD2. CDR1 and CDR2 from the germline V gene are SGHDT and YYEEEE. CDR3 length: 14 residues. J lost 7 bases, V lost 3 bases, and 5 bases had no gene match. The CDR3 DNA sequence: TGTGCCAGCAGCTGGCCGGGACTAGCGGCGACCCAGTACTTC. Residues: CASSWPGLAATQYF. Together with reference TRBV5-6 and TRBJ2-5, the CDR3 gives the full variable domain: DAGVTQSPTHLIKTRGQQVTLRCSPKSGHDTVSWYQQALGQGPQFIFQYYEEEERQRGNFPDRFSGHQFPNYSSELNVNALLLGDSALYLCASSWPGLAATQYFGPGTRLLVL.

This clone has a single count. The CDR3 nucleotides read TGCGCCAGCAGCCAAGCGAGAGGGGAAGCTTTCTTT. Encoded protein: CASSQARGEAFF. The chain recombines TRBV4-3 with TRBJ1-1; D unresolved. The CDR3 spans 12 residues. V lost 1 base and J 8 bases, leaving 8 bases between the germline ends. Germline CDR1 reads LGHNA; CDR2 reads YSLEER.

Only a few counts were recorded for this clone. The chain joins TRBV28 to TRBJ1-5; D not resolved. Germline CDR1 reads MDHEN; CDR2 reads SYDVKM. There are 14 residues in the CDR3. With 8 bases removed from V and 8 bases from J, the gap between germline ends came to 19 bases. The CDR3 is CASFTSGGIKPQHF. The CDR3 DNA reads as TGTGCCAGCTTTACCTCGGGAGGGATCAAGCCCCAGCATTTT.

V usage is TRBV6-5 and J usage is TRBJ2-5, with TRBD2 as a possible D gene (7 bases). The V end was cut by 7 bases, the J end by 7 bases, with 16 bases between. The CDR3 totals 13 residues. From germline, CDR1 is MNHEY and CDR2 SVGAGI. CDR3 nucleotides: TGTGCCAGCACCCCGGGGGGCCGGGGGACCCAGTACTTC. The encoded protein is CASTPGGRGTQYF.

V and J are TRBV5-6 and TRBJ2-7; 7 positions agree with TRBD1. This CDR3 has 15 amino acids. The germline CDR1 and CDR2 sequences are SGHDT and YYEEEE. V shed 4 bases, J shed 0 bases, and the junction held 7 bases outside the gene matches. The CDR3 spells CASSLYRGSSYEQYF. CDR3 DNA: TGTGCCAGCAGCCTTTACAGGGGTAGCTCCTACGAGCAGTACTTC.

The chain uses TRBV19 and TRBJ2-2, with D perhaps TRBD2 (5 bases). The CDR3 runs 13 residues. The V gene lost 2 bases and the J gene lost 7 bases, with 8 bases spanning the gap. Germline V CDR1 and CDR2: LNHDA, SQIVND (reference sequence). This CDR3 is CASSIRGIGELFF. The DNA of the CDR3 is TGTGCCAGTAGTATACGAGGGATCGGGGAGCTGTTTTTT. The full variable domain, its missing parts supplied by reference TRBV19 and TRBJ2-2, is DGGITQSPKYLFRKEGQNVTLSCEQNLNHDAMYWYRQDPGQGLRLIYYSQIVNDFQKGDIAEGYSVSREKKESFPLTVTSAQKNPTAFYLCASSIRGIGELFFGEGSRLTVL.

In DNA, the CDR3 is TGTGCCAGCAGCACGGACAGCGAGGAAGAGACCCAGTACTTC. This sequence encodes CASSTDSEEETQYF. The chain couples TRBV13 to TRBJ2-5, with TRBD1 as a possible D gene (6 bases). Trimming took 5 bases from V and 3 from J, leaving 13 bases between them. This CDR3 has 14 amino acids. Germline V gene lookup returns CDR1 PRHDT and CDR2 FYEKMQ (reference sequence).

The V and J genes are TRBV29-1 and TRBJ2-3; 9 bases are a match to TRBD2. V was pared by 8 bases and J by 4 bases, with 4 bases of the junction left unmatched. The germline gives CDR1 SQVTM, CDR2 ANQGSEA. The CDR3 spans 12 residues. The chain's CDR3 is CSPTSGPDTQYF. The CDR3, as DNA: TGCAGCCCGACTAGCGGTCCAGATACGCAGTATTTT.

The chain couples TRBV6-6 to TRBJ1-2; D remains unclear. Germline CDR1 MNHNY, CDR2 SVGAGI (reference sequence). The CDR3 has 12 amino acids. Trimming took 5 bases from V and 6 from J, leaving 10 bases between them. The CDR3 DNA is TGTGCCAGCAGTCCCTCCATGGATGGCTACACCTTC. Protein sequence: CASSPSMDGYTF.

DNA of the CDR3: TGCGCCAGCAGCCTCCTGGGACAGGCGGGAAATTCACCCCTCCACTTT. Translating gives CASSLLGQAGNSPLHF. This sequence joins TRBV5-1 and TRBJ1-6; 8 positions match TRBD1. Germline lookup yields CDR1 SGHRS and CDR2 YFSETQ. The CDR3 length is 16 residues. Trimming took 4 bases from V and 7 from J; bases not matched to a gene: 10.

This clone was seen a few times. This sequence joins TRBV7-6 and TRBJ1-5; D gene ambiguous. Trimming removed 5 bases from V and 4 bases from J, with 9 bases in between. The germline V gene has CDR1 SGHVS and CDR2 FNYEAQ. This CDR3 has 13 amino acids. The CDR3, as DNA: TGTGCCAGCAGCGAATATATGAATCAGCCCCAGCATTTT. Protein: CASSEYMNQPQHF.

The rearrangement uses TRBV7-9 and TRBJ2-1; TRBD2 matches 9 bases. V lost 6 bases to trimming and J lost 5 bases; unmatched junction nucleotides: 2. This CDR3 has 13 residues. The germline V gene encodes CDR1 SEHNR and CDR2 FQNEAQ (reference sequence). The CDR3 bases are TGTGCCAGCAGGGCTAGCGGGAACAATGAGCAGTTCTTC. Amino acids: CASRASGNNEQFF.